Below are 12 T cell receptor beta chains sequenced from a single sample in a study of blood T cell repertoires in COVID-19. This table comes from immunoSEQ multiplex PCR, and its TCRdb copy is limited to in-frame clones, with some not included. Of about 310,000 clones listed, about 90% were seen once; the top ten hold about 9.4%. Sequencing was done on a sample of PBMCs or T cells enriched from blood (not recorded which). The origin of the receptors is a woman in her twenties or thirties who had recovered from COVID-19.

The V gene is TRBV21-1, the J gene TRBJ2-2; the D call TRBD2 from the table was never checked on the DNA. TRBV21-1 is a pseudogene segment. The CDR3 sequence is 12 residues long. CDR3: CASLLSAGELFF. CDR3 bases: TGTGCCAGCCTCCTTAGTGCCGGGGAGCTGTTTTTT.

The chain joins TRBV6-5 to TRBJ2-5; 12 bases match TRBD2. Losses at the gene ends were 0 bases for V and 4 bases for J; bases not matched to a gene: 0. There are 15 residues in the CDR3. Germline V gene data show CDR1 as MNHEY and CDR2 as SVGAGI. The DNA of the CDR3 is TGTGCCAGCAGTTACTCGGGACTAGCGGGAGAGACCCAGTACTTC. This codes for CASSYSGLAGETQYF.

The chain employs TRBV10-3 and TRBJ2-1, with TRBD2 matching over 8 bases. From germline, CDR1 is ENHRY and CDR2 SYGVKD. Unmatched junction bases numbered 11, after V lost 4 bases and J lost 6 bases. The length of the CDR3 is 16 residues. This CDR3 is CAISAGGGNSANEQFF. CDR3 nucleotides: TGTGCCATCAGTGCCGGGGGGGGGAACTCCGCCAATGAGCAGTTCTTC.

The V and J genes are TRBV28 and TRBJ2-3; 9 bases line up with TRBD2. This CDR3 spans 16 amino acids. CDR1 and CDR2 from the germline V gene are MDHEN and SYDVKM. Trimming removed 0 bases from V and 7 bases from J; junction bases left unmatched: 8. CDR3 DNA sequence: TGTGCCAGCAGTTTATGGGGTAGCGGGAGAGGGAATACGCAGTATTTT. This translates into CASSLWGSGRGNTQYF.

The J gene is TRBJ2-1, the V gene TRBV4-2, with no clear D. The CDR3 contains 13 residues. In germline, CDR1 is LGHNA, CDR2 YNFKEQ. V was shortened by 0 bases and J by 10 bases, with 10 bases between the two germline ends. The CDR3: CASSQDPRHEQFF. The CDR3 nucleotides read TGTGCCAGCAGCCAAGATCCGCGTCACGAGCAGTTCTTC.

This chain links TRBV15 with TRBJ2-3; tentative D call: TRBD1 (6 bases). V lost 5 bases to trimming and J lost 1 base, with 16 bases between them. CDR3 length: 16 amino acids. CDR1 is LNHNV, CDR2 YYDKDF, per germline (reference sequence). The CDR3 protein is CATSGPTGVGTDTQYF. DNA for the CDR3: TGTGCCACCAGCGGTCCGACAGGAGTGGGCACAGATACGCAGTATTTT.

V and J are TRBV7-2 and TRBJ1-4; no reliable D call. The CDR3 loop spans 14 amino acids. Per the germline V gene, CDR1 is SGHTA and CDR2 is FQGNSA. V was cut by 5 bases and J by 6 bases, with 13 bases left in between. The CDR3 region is CASSRSQWDEKLFF. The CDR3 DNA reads TGTGCCAGCAGCAGGTCACAGTGGGATGAAAAACTGTTTTTT.

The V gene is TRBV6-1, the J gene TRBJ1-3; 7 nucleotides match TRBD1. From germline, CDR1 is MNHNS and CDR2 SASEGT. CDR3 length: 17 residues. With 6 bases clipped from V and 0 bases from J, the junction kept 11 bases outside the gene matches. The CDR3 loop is CASREKAGTASGNTIYF. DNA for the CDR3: TGTGCCAGCAGAGAAAAAGCCGGGACAGCCTCTGGAAACACCATATATTTT.

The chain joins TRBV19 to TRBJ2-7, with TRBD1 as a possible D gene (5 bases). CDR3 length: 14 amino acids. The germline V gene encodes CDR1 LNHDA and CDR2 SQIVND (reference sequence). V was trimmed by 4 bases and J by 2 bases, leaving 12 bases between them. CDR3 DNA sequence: TGTGCCAGTAGTAAGTGGGGCGGAACCTACGAGCAGTACTTC. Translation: CASSKWGGTYEQYF.

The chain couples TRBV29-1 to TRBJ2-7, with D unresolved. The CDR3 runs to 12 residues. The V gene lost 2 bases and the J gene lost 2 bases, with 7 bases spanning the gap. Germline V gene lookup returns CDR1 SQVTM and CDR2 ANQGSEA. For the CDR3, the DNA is TGCAGCGTTGAATTTTCAACCTACGAGCAGTACTTC. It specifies CSVEFSTYEQYF.

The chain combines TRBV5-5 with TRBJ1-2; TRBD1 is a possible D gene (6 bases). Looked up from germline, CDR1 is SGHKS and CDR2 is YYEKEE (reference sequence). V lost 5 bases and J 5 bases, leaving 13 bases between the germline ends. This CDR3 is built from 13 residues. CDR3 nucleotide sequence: TGTGCCAGCAGTCCGTTCAGGGGATATGGCTACACCTTC. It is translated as CASSPFRGYGYTF.

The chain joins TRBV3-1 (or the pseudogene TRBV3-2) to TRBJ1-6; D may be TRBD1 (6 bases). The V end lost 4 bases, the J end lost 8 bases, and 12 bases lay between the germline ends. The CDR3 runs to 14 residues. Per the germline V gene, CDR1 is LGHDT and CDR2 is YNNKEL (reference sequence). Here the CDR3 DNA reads TGTGCCAGCAGCCTGGTCGCAGGGGATTCACCCCTCCACTTT. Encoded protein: CASSLVAGDSPLHF.